This TCR beta chain was captured by sequencing in a study of shared clonotypes between healthy human individuals. Overall study findings and caveats: A few donors had around 5% of their naive CD4 clonotypes in common.

Clones were read by immunoSEQ multiplex PCR, and TCRdb kept only the in-frame ones, dropping some. The profile covers about 1 million clones, with around 74% appearing a single time and approximately 1.5% taken by the ten largest. The CDR3 has 12 residues. Germline-derived CDR1 and CDR2 are SGHAT and FQNNGV. Trimming took off 5 bases at V and 4 bases at J, with 8 bases between the two ends. Worth noting for this clone: The antigen is unknown.

The sequencing sample was made of memory CD4+ T cells sorted from blood. The subset here: CD45RA-negative fraction. V is TRBV11-2 and J is TRBJ1-2, with D maybe TRBD1 (5 bases). This TCR derives from a man aged 18 to 35 in good health. The CDR3 protein is CASSDGAYGYTF. The CDR3 DNA sequence: TGTGCCAGCAGCGACGGGGCCTATGGCTACACCTTC.